The following is a T cell receptor (beta chain) sequence with its context. The antigen remains undetermined. The sample comes from a study of T cell repertoires in cytomegalovirus infection. Overall study: CMV epitopes in the study were HLA-C-restricted (recently identified) and HLA-B-restricted (well studied). General observations from the study: Dominant in the ex vivo response were TCR beta clonotypes restricted by HLA-C and specific for CMV.

TCRdb passed the reads through MiXCR, listing each CDR3 protein once. The sample lists some 220,000 distinct CDR3 sequences; around 35% were seen once. Looked up from germline, CDR1 is MNHNS and CDR2 is SASEGT. The V end was cut by 2 bases, the J end by 4 bases, with 2 bases between. CDR3 length: 11 residues. The material was CD8+ T cells from cultured PBMCs, obtained from culture after CMV antigen stimulation. The receptor was derived from a human donor in good health (CMV status not recorded). Some clones in this sample may be carry-over from other donors' samples. The chain is built from TRBV6-1 and TRBJ2-5, with unresolved D. The DNA for the CDR3 is TGTGCCAGCAGTGAACCAGAGACCCAGTACTTC. It yields the protein CASSEPETQYF.